This T cell receptor beta chain is drawn from a study of blood T cell repertoires in COVID-19. Methods used by the authors: Estimation of nucleated cell counts was performed using reference gene primer amplification. Data came from immunoSEQ multiplex PCR; TCRdb stores just in-frame clones and leaves some out. V and J calls and clone size are those listed in that table; D and trimming were worked out from the DNA. The sample holds 150,000 or so clones, 88% seen once. The sample comprised PBMCs or T cells enriched from blood (not recorded which). The clonotype originates from a woman in her 30s with acute COVID-19.

The CDR3 nucleotides read TGTGCCAGCAGTTTAGACGGGATGGGGAGGGCGGTTAATGAAAAACTGTTTTTT. It is translated as CASSLDGMGRAVNEKLFF. V is TRBV28 and J is TRBJ1-4; D is unclear. The CDR3 runs to 18 residues. The V and J ends lost 2 bases and 4 bases respectively, with 20 bases between them. From germline, CDR1 is MDHEN and CDR2 SYDVKM.